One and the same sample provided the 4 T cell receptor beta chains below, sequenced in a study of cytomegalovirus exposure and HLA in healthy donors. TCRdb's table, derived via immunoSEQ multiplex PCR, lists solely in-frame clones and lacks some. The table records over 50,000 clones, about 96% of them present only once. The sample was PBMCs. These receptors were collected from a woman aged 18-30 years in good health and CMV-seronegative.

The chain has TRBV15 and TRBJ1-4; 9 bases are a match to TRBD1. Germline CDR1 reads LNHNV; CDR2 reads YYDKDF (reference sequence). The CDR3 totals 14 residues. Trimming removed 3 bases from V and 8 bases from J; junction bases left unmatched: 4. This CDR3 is CATSSRDRDEKLFF. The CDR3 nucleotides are TGTGCCACCAGCAGCCGGGACAGGGACGAAAAACTGTTTTTT.

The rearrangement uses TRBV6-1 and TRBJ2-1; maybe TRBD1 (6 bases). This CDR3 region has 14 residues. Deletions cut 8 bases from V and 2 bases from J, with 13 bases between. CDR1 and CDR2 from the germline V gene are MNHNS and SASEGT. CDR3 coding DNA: TGTGCCAGCCAACCCGGGACACCCTACAATGAGCAGTTCTTC. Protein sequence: CASQPGTPYNEQFF.

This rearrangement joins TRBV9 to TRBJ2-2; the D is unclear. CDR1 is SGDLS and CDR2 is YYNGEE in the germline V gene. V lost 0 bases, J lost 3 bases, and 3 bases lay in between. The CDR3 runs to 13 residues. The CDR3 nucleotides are TGTGCCAGCAGCGTAGCGGACACCGGGGAGCTGTTTTTT. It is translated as CASSVADTGELFF.

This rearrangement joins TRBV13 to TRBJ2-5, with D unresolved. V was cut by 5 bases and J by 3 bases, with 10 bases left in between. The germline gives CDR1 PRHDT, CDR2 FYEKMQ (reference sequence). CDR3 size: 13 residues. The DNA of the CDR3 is TGTGCCAGCAGCCTATCCCCAAAAGAGACCCAGTACTTC. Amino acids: CASSLSPKETQYF.